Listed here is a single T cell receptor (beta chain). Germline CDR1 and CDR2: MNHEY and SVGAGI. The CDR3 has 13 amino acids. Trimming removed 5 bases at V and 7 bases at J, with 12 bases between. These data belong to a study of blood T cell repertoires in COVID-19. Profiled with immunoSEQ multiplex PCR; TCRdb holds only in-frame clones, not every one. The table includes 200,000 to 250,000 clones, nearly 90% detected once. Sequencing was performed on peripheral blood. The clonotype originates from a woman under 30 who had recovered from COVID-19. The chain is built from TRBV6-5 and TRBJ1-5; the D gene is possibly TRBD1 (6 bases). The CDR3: CASSRQGTQPQHF. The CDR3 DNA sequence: TGTGCCAGCAGTCGTCAGGGGACACAGCCCCAGCATTTT.